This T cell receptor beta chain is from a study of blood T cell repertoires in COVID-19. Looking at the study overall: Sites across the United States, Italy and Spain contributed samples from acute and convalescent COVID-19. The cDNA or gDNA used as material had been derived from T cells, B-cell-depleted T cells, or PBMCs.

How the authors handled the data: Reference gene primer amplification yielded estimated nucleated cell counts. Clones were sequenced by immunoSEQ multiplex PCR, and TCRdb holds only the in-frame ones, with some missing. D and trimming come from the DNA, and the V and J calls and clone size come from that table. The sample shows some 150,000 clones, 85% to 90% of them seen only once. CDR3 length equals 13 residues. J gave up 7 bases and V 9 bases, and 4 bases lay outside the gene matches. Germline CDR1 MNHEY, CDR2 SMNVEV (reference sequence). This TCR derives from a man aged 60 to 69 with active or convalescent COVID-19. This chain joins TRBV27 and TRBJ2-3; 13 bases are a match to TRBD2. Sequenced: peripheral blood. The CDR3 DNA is TGTGCCAGTGGGACTAGCGGGATGAATACGCAGTATTTT. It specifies CASGTSGMNTQYF.